A selection of T cell receptor beta chains follows, all from one sample in a study of blood T cell repertoires in COVID-19. Assay used: immunoSEQ multiplex PCR; TCRdb lists only in-frame clones, some missing. Among roughly 100,000 clones listed, around 84% were seen once. The sample comprised peripheral blood. The origin of the receptors is a human donor in a cohort sampled during active COVID-19. Both conserved end residues are part of each CDR3. D genes are given only for firm matches. A clone size is listed for some rows: how often the clone was seen (once, few, many), or a class if it is expanded.

CDR3aa,CDR3nt,abundance,d_gene,j_gene,v_gene
CASRRANGYTF,TGTGCCAGCAGACGAGCCAATGGCTACACCTTC,.,.,TRBJ1-2,TRBV6-4
CASSLTSGRAGDTQYF,TGTGCCAGCAGCTTGACTAGCGGGAGGGCCGGAGATACGCAGTATTTT,.,TRBD2,TRBJ2-3,TRBV11-3
CASSQQREGPCEQYF,TGCGCCAGCAGTCAGCAACGGGAGGGCCCGTGCGAGCAGTACTTC,.,TRBD2,TRBJ2-7,TRBV23-1
CAISGGTGAEAFF,TGTGCCATCAGTGGGGGCACAGGGGCTGAAGCTTTCTTT,.,TRBD1,TRBJ1-1,TRBV10-3
CASSPGVGETQYF,TGTGCCAGCAGCCCAGGGGTGGGGGAGACCCAGTACTTC,.,.,TRBJ2-5,TRBV7-3
CASRITSGVSYEQYF,TGTGCCAGCAGGATTACTAGCGGGGTCTCCTACGAGCAGTACTTC,.,TRBD2,TRBJ2-7,TRBV28
CAWSPLNTEAFF,TGTGCCTGGAGCCCACTAAACACTGAAGCTTTCTTT,.,.,TRBJ1-1,TRBV30
CASSLLGAETQYF,TGTGCCAGCAGCTTGTTGGGGGCAGAGACCCAGTACTTC,once,.,TRBJ2-5,TRBV5-6
CSVYRGGYGYTF,TGCAGCGTTTACAGGGGGGGCTATGGCTACACCTTC,.,TRBD1,TRBJ1-2,TRBV29-1
CASSIDGGYRYF,TGTGCCAGCAGTATAGACGGCGGGTATCGGTACTTC,many,.,TRBJ2-7,TRBV2
CASSQDRGFTYEQYF,TGTGCCAGCTCCCAGGACAGGGGTTTTACCTACGAGCAGTACTTC,.,TRBD1,TRBJ2-7,TRBV18
CASSSRPGQGGEKLFF,TGTGCCAGCAGTTCCCGACCGGGACAGGGGGGGGAAAAACTGTTTTTT,.,TRBD1,TRBJ1-4,TRBV28
CASSLGTGGSNTEAFF,TGTGCCAGCAGCTTAGGTACAGGGGGATCGAACACTGAAGCTTTCTTT,.,TRBD1,TRBJ1-1,TRBV7-9
CASSFGQAPTNYGYTF,TGCGCCAGCAGCTTCGGCCAGGCTCCCACTAACTATGGCTACACCTTC,.,.,TRBJ1-2,TRBV5-1
CASSRNSGYEQYF,TGTGCCAGCAGCCGAAACAGCGGCTACGAGCAGTACTTC,.,.,TRBJ2-7,TRBV7-9